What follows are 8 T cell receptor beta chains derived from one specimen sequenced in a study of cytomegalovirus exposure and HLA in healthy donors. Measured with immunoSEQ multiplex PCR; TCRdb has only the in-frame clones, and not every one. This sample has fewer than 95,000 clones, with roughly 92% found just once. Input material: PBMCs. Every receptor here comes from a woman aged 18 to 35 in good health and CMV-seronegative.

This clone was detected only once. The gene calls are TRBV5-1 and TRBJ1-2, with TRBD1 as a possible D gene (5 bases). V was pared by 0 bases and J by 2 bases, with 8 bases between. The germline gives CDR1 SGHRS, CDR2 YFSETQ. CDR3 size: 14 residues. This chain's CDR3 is CASSLGGENYGYTF. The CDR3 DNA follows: TGCGCCAGCAGCTTGGGGGGGGAGAACTATGGCTACACCTTC. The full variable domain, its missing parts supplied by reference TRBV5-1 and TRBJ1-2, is KAGVTQTPRYLIKTRGQQVTLSCSPISGHRSVSWYQQTPGQGLQFLFEYFSETQRNKGNFPGRFSGRQFSNSRSEMNVSTLELGDSALYLCASSLGGENYGYTFGSGTRLTVV.

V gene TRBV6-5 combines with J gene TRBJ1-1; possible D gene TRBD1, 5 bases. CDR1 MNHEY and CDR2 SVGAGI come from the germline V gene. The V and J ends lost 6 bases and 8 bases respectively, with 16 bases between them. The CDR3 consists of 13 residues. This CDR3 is CASSRVGGTEAFF. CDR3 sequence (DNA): TGTGCCAGCAGCCGCGTCGGGGGGACGGAAGCTTTCTTT.

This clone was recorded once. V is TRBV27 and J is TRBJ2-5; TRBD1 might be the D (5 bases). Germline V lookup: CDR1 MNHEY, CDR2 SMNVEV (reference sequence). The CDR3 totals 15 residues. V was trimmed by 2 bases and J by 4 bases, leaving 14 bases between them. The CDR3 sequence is CASSLERGGGETQYF. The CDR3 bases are TGTGCCAGCAGTTTAGAAAGGGGCGGCGGAGAGACCCAGTACTTC.

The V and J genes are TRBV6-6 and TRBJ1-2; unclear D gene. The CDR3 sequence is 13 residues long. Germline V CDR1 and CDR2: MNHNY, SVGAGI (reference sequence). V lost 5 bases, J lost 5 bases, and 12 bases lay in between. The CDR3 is CASSHEGDYGYTF. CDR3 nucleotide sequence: TGTGCCAGCAGTCACGAGGGAGATTATGGCTACACCTTC.

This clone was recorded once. The CDR3 DNA reads as TGTGCCAGCAGCGAGGGACAAGCAAATTCACCCCTCCACTTT. Protein product: CASSEGQANSPLHF. The gene calls are TRBV9 and TRBJ1-6; D is possibly TRBD1 (6 bases). V gave up 3 bases and J gave up 7 bases, with 11 bases separating them. Germline loops: CDR1 SGDLS, CDR2 YYNGEE. The CDR3 consists of 14 residues.

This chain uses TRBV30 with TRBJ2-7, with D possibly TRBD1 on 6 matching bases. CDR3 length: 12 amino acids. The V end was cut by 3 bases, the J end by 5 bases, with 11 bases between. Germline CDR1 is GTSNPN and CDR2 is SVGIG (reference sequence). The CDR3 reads CAWSREGDEQYF. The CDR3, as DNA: TGTGCCTGGAGCCGAGAGGGGGACGAGCAGTACTTC.

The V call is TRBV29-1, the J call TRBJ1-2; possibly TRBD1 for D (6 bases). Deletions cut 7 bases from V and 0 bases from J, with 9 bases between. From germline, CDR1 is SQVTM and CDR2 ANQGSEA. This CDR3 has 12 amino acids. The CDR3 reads CSGGQTNYGYTF. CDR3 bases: TGCAGCGGCGGACAGACTAACTATGGCTACACCTTC.

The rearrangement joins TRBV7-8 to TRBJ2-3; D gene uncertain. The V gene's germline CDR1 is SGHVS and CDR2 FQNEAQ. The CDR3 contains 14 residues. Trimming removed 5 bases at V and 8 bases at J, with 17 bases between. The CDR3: CASSPSVLGTTQYF. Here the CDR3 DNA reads TGTGCCAGCAGCCCCTCGGTTCTAGGTACTACGCAGTATTTT.